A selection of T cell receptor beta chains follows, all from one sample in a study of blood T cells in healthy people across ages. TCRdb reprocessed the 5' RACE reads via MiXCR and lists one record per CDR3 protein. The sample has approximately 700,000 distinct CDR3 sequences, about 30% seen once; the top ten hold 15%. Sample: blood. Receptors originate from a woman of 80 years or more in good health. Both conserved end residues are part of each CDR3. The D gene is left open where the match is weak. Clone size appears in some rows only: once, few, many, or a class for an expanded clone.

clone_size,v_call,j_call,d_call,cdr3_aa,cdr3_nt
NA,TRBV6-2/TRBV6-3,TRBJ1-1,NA,CASRDPGPGVGAFF,TGTGCCAGCAGAGACCCGGGTCCCGGCGTTGGGGCTTTCTTT
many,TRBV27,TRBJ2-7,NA,CASSLSRRYDVQYF,TGTGCCAGCAGTTTATCGCGGAGGTATGACGTGCAGTACTTC
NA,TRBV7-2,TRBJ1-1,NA,CASSFMGTEAFF,TGTGCCAGCAGCTTTATGGGGACTGAAGCTTTCTTT
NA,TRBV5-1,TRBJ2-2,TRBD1,CASSLFTGGGGELFF,TGCGCCAGCAGCTTATTCACAGGGGGCGGCGGGGAGCTGTTTTTT
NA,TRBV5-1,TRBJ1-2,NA,CASSLDSAGADGYTF,TGCGCCAGCAGCTTGGATAGTGCGGGGGCGGATGGCTACACCTTC
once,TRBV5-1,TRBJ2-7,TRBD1,CASSLDRGLCEQYF,TGCGCCAGCAGCTTAGACAGGGGGCTCTGCGAGCAGTACTTC
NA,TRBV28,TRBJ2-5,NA,CASSPPSTGKGTQYF,TGTGCCAGCAGCCCCCCCTCCACCGGAAAGGGGACCCAGTACTTC
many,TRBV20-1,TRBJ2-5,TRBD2,CSARTSGGIETQYF,TGCAGTGCTAGGACTAGCGGGGGGATAGAGACCCAGTACTTC
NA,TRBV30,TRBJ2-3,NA,CAWDAALTSDTQYF,TGTGCCTGGGACGCCGCCCTTACGTCAGATACGCAGTATTTT
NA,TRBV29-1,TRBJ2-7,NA,CSVDRDTEDEQYF,TGCAGCGTTGATAGGGACACCGAAGACGAGCAGTACTTC
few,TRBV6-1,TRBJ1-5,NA,CASSGERATNQPQHF,TGTGCCAGCAGTGGAGAACGGGCCACGAATCAGCCCCAGCATTTT
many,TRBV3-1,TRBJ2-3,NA,CASSQDSFTDTQYF,TGTGCCAGCAGCCAAGACTCGTTCACAGATACGCAGTATTTT
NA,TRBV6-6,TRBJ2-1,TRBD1,CASTDRGSNEQFF,TGTGCCAGCACGGACAGGGGGAGCAATGAGCAGTTCTTC
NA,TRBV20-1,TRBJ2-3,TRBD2,CSALPTSGRDTQYF,TGCAGTGCTCTCCCGACTAGCGGGAGAGATACGCAGTATTTT
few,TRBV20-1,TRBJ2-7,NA,CSARASSYNEQYF,TGCAGTGCGAGAGCGAGCTCCTACAATGAGCAGTACTTC
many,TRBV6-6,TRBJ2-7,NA,CAHSAGSSYEQYF,TGTGCTCACAGCGCAGGGAGCTCCTACGAGCAGTACTTC
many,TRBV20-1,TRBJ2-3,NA,CSAPSYRDFFADTQYF,TGCAGTGCCCCCTCCTACCGGGACTTTTTCGCAGATACGCAGTATTTT
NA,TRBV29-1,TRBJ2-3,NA,CSGTRGISDTQYF,TGCAGCGGTACAAGGGGGATCAGCGATACGCAGTATTTT
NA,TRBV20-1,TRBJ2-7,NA,CSASRPGTYEQYF,TGCAGTGCTAGTCGTCCGGGGACCTACGAGCAGTACTTC
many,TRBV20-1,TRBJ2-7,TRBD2,CSARLGGSHEQYF,TGCAGTGCTAGGTTGGGGGGGAGCCACGAGCAGTACTTC
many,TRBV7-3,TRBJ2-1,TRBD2,CASSSSGYYNEQFF,TGTGCCAGCAGTTCTAGCGGGTACTACAATGAGCAGTTCTTC
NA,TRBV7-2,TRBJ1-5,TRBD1,CASTPGQRFNSNQPQHF,TGTGCCAGCACTCCGGGACAGCGCTTCAATAGCAATCAGCCCCAGCATTTT
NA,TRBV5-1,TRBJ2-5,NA,CASSLGERQETQYF,TGCGCCAGCAGCTTGGGGGAGAGGCAAGAGACCCAGTACTTC
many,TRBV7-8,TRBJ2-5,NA,CASSPGSGRKETQYF,TGTGCCAGCAGCCCGGGGTCGGGACGGAAAGAGACCCAGTACTTC
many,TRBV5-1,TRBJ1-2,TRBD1,CASSLDRSGTGNYGYTF,TGCGCCAGCAGCTTGGACCGATCCGGGACAGGGAATTATGGCTACACCTTC
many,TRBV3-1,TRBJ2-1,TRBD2,CASSQELADYNEQFF,TGTGCCAGCAGCCAAGAACTAGCGGACTACAATGAGCAGTTCTTC
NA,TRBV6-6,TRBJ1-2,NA,CASSSKKDGYTF,TGTGCCAGCAGTTCTAAGAAGGATGGCTACACCTTC
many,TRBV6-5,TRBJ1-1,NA,CASSYDGMNTEAFF,TGTGCCAGCAGTTACGACGGAATGAACACTGAAGCTTTCTTT
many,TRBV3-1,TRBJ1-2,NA,CASSQESTGITGYTF,TGTGCCAGCAGCCAAGAATCAACAGGAATAACTGGCTACACCTTC
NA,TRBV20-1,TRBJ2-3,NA,CSADQGNTDTQYF,TGCAGTGCCGACCAGGGAAACACAGATACGCAGTATTTT
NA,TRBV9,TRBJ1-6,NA,CASSVATEGSNSPLHF,TGTGCCAGCAGCGTAGCTACTGAGGGGAGTAATTCACCCCTCCACTTT
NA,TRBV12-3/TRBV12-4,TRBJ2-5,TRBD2,CASSLAREREGWETQYF,TGTGCCAGCAGTTTAGCCAGGGAGCGGGAAGGATGGGAGACCCAGTACTTC
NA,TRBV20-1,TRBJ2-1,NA,CSAIEATRNNEQFF,TGCAGTGCTATTGAAGCGACTAGGAACAATGAGCAGTTCTTC
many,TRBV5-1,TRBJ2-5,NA,CASSPRTLDRGGKMETQYF,TGCGCCAGCAGCCCCAGAACCCTTGACAGGGGAGGGAAGATGGAGACCCAGTACTTC
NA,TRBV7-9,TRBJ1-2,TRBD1,CASITQRLGQGYNGYTF,TGTGCCAGCATCACACAGAGGCTGGGACAGGGTTATAATGGCTACACCTTC
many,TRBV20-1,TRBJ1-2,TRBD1,CSARGVVAGGYGYTF,TGCAGTGCTAGAGGGGTGGTCGCAGGGGGCTATGGCTACACCTTC
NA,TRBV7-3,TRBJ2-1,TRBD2,CASSLSGLAGYNEQFF,TGTGCCAGCAGCCTGTCTGGGCTAGCGGGATACAATGAGCAGTTCTTC
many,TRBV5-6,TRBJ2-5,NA,CASSRDALETQYF,TGTGCCAGCAGCCGGGACGCCCTGGAGACCCAGTACTTC
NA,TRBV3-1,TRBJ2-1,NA,CASSRALGGGQFF,TGTGCCAGCAGCCGGGCCCTAGGGGGGGGGCAGTTCTTC
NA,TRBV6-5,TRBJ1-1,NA,CASSYSTQGSTEAFF,TGTGCCAGCAGTTACTCGACCCAGGGGAGCACTGAAGCTTTCTTT
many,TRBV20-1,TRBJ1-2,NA,CSASGGTFGYTF,TGCAGTGCTAGTGGGGGGACATTTGGCTACACCTTC
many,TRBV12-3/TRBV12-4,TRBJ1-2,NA,CASSFFRGDYGYTF,TGTGCCAGCAGTTTCTTCCGGGGGGATTATGGCTACACCTTC
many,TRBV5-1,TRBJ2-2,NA,CASSELGTGELFF,TGCGCCAGCAGCGAACTAGGAACCGGGGAGCTGTTTTTT
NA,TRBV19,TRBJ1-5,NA,CASSISGQPQHF,TGTGCCAGTAGTATTTCGGGGCAGCCCCAGCATTTT
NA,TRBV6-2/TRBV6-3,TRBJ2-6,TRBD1,CASRGTGSSGANVRTF,TGTGCCAGCAGGGGGACAGGGTCCTCTGGGGCCAACGTCCGGACTTTC
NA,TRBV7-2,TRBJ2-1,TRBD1,CASSGQGAKNEQFF,TGTGCCAGCAGCGGACAGGGGGCGAAAAATGAGCAGTTCTTC
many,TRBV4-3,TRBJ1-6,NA,CASSQSTGNSPLHF,TGCGCCAGCAGCCAATCTACGGGGAATTCACCCCTCCACTTT
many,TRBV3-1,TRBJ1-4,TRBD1,CASSSATGGGREKLFF,TGTGCCAGCAGCTCAGCGACAGGGGGAGGTCGGGAAAAACTGTTTTTT
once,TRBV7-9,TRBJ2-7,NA,CASSQTGQLYEQYF,TGTGCCAGCAGCCAAACGGGACAACTCTACGAGCAGTACTTC
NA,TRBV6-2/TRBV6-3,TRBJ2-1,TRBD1,CASSYSDRGPHNEQFF,TGTGCCAGCAGTTACTCCGACAGGGGGCCCCACAATGAGCAGTTCTTC
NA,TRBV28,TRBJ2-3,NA,CASSPQGMEGDTQYF,TGTGCCAGCAGCCCCCAGGGAATGGAGGGAGATACGCAGTATTTT
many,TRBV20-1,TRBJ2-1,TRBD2,CSARGIAGSSYNEQFF,TGCAGTGCTCGGGGGATAGCGGGGAGCTCCTACAATGAGCAGTTCTTC
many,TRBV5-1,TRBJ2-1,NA,CASSAISYSEQFF,TGCGCCAGCAGCGCTATCAGCTACAGCGAGCAGTTCTTC